The text below deals with one TCR beta chain. Its antigen is currently unknown. Stated treatment: about 20 received Ad26.COV2.S at low or high dose, single or two shots; 5 received placebo; per-sample allocation not given. Samples were taken on day 63 after the first vaccine or placebo injection. These data are taken from a study of Ad26.COV2.S vaccination and SARS-CoV-2 variants. Overall study results and limits: It was vaccine recipients, not placebo recipients, who had the higher spike-specific TCR breadth.

The V end lost 7 bases, the J end lost 8 bases, and 17 bases lay between the germline ends. The CDR3 runs to 13 residues. Germline V gives CDR1 SNHLY, CDR2 FYNNEI. TCRdb's copy holds only in-frame clones and misses some; the assay was immunoSEQ multiplex PCR. The sample lists fewer than 400,000 clones; about nine tenths were seen once. This clonotype was obtained from a person between 18 and 59 years old who received the Ad26.COV2.S COVID-19 vaccine or a placebo. Source: peripheral blood, taken in a trial of Ad26.COV2.S vaccine versus placebo. The V gene is TRBV2, the J gene TRBJ1-1; no clear D gene. CDR3 protein: CASNPTETTEAFF. The CDR3 coding sequence is TGTGCCAGCAACCCCACAGAGACCACCGAAGCTTTCTTT. Full variable domain (outside the CDR3, taken from reference TRBV2 and TRBJ1-1): EPEVTQTPSHQVTQMGQEVILRCVPISNHLYFYWYRQILGQKVEFLVSFYNNEISEKSEIFDDQFSVERPDGSNFTLKIRSTKLEDSAMYFCASNPTETTEAFFGQGTRLTVV.